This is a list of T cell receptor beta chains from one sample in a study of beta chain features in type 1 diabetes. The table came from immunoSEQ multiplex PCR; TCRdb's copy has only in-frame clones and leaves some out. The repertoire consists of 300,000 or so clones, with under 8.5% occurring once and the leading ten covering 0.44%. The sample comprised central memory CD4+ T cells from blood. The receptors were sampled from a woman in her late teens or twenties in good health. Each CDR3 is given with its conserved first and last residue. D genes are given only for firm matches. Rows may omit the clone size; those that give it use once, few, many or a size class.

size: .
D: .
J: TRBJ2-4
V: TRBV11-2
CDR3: CASSHGREAKNIQYF
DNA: TGTGCCAGCAGCCATGGCAGGGAAGCCAAAAACATTCAGTACTTC

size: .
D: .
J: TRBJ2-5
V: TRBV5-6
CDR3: CASSLEVQETQYF
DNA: TGTGCCAGCAGCTTGGAGGTTCAAGAGACCCAGTACTTC

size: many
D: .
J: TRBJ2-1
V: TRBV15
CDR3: CATSRRINEQFF
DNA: TGTGCCACCAGCAGACGTATCAATGAGCAGTTCTTC

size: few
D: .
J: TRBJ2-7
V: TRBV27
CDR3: CASSLGRLGAYEQYF
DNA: TGTGCCAGCTCGCTAGGGCGACTCGGCGCCTACGAGCAGTACTTC

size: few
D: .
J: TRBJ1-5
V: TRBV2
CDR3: CASSRDTSSNQPQHF
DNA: TGTGCCAGCAGTCGGGACACCTCTAGCAATCAGCCCCAGCATTTT

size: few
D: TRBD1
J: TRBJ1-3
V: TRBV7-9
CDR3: CASSPDRTSGNTIYF
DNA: TGTGCCAGCAGCCCGGACAGGACCTCTGGAAACACCATATATTTT

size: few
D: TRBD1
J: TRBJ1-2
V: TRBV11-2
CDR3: CASSSGQGLTYGYTF
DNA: TGTGCCAGCAGCTCCGGACAGGGACTCACGTATGGCTACACCTTC

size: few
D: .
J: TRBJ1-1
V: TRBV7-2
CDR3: CASSPPYSGNTEAFF
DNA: TGTGCCAGCAGCCCCCCTTATTCAGGTAACACTGAAGCTTTCTTT

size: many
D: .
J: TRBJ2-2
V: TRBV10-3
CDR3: CAKRVENTGELFF
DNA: TGTGCCAAACGAGTAGAGAACACCGGGGAGCTGTTTTTT

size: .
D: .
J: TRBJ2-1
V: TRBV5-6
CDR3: CASSLAFSGTADGEQFF
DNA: TGTGCCAGCAGCTTGGCCTTTAGTGGGACTGCCGACGGTGAGCAGTTCTTC

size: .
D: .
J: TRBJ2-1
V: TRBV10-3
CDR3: CAISEASGSSYNEQFF
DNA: TGTGCCATCAGTGAGGCATCGGGAAGCTCCTACAATGAGCAGTTCTTC

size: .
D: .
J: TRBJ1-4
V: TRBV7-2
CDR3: CASSLVARAGENEKLFF
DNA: TGTGCCAGCAGCTTAGTAGCCCGGGCAGGGGAGAACGAAAAACTGTTTTTT

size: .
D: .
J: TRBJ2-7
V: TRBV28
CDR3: CASSFSLSYYEQYF
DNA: TGTGCCAGCAGTTTTTCGCTCTCTTACTACGAGCAGTACTTC

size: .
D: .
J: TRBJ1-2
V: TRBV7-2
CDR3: CASSFPGVYGYTF
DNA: TGTGCCAGCAGCTTTCCAGGTGTCTATGGCTACACCTTC

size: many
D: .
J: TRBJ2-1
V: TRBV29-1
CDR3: CSVGTAPSSYNEQFF
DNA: TGCAGCGTTGGGACTGCTCCGAGCTCCTACAATGAGCAGTTCTTC

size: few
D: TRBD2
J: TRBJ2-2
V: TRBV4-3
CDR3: CASSLSASGTYANTGELFF
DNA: TGCGCCAGCAGCCTTTCGGCTAGCGGAACGTATGCGAACACCGGGGAGCTGTTTTTT

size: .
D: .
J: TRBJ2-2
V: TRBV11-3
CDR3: CASSLGLGTNTGELFF
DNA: TGTGCCAGCAGCTTAGGCCTGGGAACGAACACCGGGGAGCTGTTTTTT

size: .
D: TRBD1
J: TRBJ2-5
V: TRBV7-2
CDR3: CASSPPGDRLRETQYF
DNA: TGTGCCAGCAGCCCGCCGGGGGACAGGCTCAGAGAGACCCAGTACTTC

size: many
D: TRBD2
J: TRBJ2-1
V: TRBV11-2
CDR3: CASSLVPGGQFNEQFF
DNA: TGTGCCAGCAGCTTAGTACCGGGAGGGCAGTTCAATGAGCAGTTCTTC

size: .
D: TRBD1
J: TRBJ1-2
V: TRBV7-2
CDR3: CASSFDRAGYTF
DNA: TGTGCCAGCAGCTTTGACAGGGCTGGCTACACCTTC

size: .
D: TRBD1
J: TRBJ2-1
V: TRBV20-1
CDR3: CSAPRQGKQFF
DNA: TGCAGTGCTCCCAGACAGGGGAAGCAGTTCTTC

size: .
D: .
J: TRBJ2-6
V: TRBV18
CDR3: CASSRPGQVSGANVLTF
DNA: TGTGCCAGCTCAAGACCGGGACAAGTCTCTGGGGCCAACGTCCTGACTTTC

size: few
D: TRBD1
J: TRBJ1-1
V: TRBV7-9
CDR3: CASSPPTGSMNTEAFF
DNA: TGTGCCAGCAGCCCGCCGACAGGGAGCATGAACACTGAAGCTTTCTTT

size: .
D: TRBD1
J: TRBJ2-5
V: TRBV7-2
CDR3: CASSRNRGPGETQYF
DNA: TGTGCCAGCAGCCGAAACAGGGGGCCAGGGGAGACCCAGTACTTC

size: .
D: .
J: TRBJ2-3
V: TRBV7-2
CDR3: CASSLAATDTQYF
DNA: TGTGCCAGCAGCTTGGCAGCCACAGATACGCAGTATTTT

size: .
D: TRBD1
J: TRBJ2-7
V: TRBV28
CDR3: CASSNPGQGAHEQYF
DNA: TGTGCCAGCAGTAATCCGGGACAGGGGGCCCACGAGCAGTACTTC

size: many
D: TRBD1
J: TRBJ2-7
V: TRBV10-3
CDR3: CAISELQGALQYF
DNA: TGTGCCATCAGTGAGTTACAGGGGGCTCTGCAGTACTTC

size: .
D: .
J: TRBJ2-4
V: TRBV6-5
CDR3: CASTPMVGSNIQYF
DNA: TGTGCCAGCACACCCATGGTAGGGTCAAACATTCAGTACTTC

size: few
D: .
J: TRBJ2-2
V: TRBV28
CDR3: CASSLYGDRPSKGELFF
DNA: TGTGCCAGCAGTTTATACGGGGACCGCCCCTCTAAAGGGGAGCTGTTTTTT

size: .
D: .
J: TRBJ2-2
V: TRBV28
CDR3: CASSFPRVGVNTGELFF
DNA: TGTGCCAGCAGTTTTCCCAGAGTGGGGGTGAACACCGGGGAGCTGTTTTTT

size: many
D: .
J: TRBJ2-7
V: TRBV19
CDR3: CASKGYEQYF
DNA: TGTGCCAGTAAGGGCTACGAGCAGTACTTC

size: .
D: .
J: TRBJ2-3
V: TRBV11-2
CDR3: CASSARQTDTQYF
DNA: TGTGCCAGCAGCGCCCGACAGACAGATACGCAGTATTTT

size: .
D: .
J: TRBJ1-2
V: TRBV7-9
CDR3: CASSLLTEAYGYTF
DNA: TGTGCCAGCAGCCTTCTTACGGAGGCCTATGGCTACACCTTC

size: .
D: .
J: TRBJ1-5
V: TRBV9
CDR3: CASSVAPEGNQPQHF
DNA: TGTGCCAGCAGCGTAGCCCCCGAAGGCAATCAGCCCCAGCATTTT

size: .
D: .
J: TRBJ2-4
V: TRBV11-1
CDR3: CASSVIGGLAIQYF
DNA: TGTGCCAGCAGCGTTATAGGGGGGCTCGCCATTCAGTACTTC

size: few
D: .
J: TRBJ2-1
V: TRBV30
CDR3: CAWSPLAGKNYNEQFF
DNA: TGTGCCTGGAGTCCTTTGGCGGGAAAGAACTACAATGAGCAGTTCTTC

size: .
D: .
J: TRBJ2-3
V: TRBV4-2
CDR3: CATSKETQNTDTQYF
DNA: TGTGCCACCTCCAAAGAGACCCAAAACACAGATACGCAGTATTTT

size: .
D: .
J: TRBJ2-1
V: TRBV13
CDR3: CASSTYVGAGTYNEQFF
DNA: TGTGCCAGCAGTACGTACGTTGGGGCCGGGACGTACAATGAGCAGTTCTTC

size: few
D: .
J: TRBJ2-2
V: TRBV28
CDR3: CASSLGLPGELFF
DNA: TGTGCCAGCAGTTTAGGGCTACCCGGGGAGCTGTTTTTT

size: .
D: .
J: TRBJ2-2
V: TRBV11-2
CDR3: CASSLEAAKAGELFF
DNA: TGTGCCAGCAGCTTAGAAGCCGCAAAGGCCGGGGAGCTGTTTTTT

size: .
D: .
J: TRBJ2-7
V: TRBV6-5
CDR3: CASSYSPTGVYEQYF
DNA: TGTGCCAGCAGTTACTCGCCAACGGGAGTATACGAGCAGTACTTC

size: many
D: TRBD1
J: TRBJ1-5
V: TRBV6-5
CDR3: CASSSRTGGNQPQHF
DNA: TGTGCCAGCAGTTCGCGAACAGGGGGCAATCAGCCCCAGCATTTT

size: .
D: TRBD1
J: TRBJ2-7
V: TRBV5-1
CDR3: CASSLDAGTGREQYF
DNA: TGCGCCAGCAGCTTGGATGCCGGGACAGGCAGGGAGCAGTACTTC

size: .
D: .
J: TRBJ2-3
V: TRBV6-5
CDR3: CASSLRFPDTQYF
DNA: TGTGCCAGCAGCCTAAGGTTTCCAGATACGCAGTATTTT

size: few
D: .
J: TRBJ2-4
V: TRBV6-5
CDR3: CASRTGTKNIQYF
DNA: TGTGCCAGTAGAACAGGTACCAAAAACATTCAGTACTTC